This TCR beta chain was captured in a study of immune characterization of retroperitoneal liposarcoma. The CDR3 is 11 residues long. Per germline, CDR1 MNHEY and CDR2 SMNVEV (reference sequence). Many counts were recorded for this clonotype. TCRdb re-called the PCR reads with MiXCR, one entry per CDR3 protein. The sample carries 9,000 to 10,000 distinct CDR3 sequences, roughly 26% recorded once. This chain uses TRBV27 with TRBJ2-5; D remains unclear. The DNA end is more similar to TRBJ2-7, so the J call may be wrong. Input material: tumor tissue. This receptor was obtained from a male donor with retroperitoneal liposarcoma. The chain's CDR3 is CASSSSYEQYF. The CDR3 region has the DNA TGTGCCAGCAGTTCCTCTTACGAGCAGTACTTC.